A single sample gave rise to the 25 T cell receptor beta chains below, sequenced in a study of T-cell reconstitution after alpha-beta-depleted transplantation in children. TCRbeta library preparation incorporated unique molecular identifiers. One entry per CDR3 protein results from TCRdb running MiXCR on the PCR reads. The top ten clones hold about 3.9% of a sample with approximately 350,000 distinct CDR3 sequences, less than 15% of them seen once. Sequencing was performed on PBMCs, taken from the stem cell graft. These receptors all stem from a human donor who donated a stem cell graft to a child with Fanconi anemia.

V and J are TRBV9 and TRBJ2-4, with D tentatively TRBD2 (6 bases). Trimming stripped 0 bases from V and 1 base from J, with 20 bases between. The CDR3 sequence is 19 residues long. From germline, CDR1 is SGDLS and CDR2 YYNGEE. The CDR3 coding sequence is TGTGCCAGCAGCGTAGGAGGGATGGAGGGGAGGCCGGCCAAAAACATTCAGTACTTC. It codes for CASSVGGMEGRPAKNIQYF. Variable domain in full (rest from reference TRBV9 and TRBJ2-4): DSGVTQTPKHLITATGQRVTLRCSPRSGDLSVYWYQQSLDQGLQFLIQYYNGEERAKGNILERFSAQQFPDLHSELNLSSLELGDSALYFCASSVGGMEGRPAKNIQYFGAGTRLSVL.

The V gene is TRBV7-8, the J gene TRBJ2-2, with D possibly called TRBD1 or TRBD2 (5 bases each). Between the trimmed V and J ends, which lost 4 bases and 4 bases, there was a span of 13 bases. The CDR3 extends over 15 amino acids. Germline lookup yields CDR1 SGHVS and CDR2 FQNEAQ. The CDR3 sequence: CASSYRDLPTGELFF. In DNA, the CDR3 is TGTGCCAGCAGCTATAGGGACCTACCCACCGGGGAGCTGTTTTTT.

This chain connects TRBV7-8 to TRBJ2-1, with a tentative D call TRBD1 (6 bases). V lost 5 bases and J lost 7, with 15 bases in between. The CDR3 extends over 14 amino acids. Germline CDR1 and CDR2: SGHVS and FQNEAQ. The CDR3 DNA sequence: TGTGCCAGCAGCCCAGGGGCTGGGAAAAATGAGCAGTTCTTC. It translates to CASSPGAGKNEQFF. Full variable domain (missing parts from reference TRBV7-8 and TRBJ2-1): GAGVSQSPRYKVAKRGQDVALRCDPISGHVSLFWYQQALGQGPEFLTYFQNEAQLDKSGLPSDRFFAERPEGSVSTLKIQRTQQEDSAVYLCASSPGAGKNEQFFGPGTRLTVL.

The V gene is TRBV24-1, the J gene TRBJ1-2; possibly TRBD1 for D (6 bases). With 4 bases removed from V and 8 bases from J, the gap between germline ends came to 16 bases. Germline loops: CDR1 KGHDR, CDR2 SFDVKD. The length of the CDR3 is 14 residues. The chain's CDR3 is CATSEAGEEDGYTF. The CDR3 bases are TGTGCCACCAGTGAGGCAGGGGAGGAGGACGGCTACACCTTC.

The chain carries TRBV25-1 and TRBJ1-6; 10 bases match TRBD1. V trimming: 4 bases; J trimming: 8 bases; junction bases outside the gene matches: 2. The CDR3 consists of 14 residues. The germline V gene has CDR1 MGHDK and CDR2 SYGVNS. CDR3: CASSVTGGDSPLHF. The CDR3 region has the DNA TGTGCCAGCAGTGTGACAGGGGGCGATTCACCCCTCCACTTT. Together with reference TRBV25-1 and TRBJ1-6, the CDR3 gives the full variable domain: EADIYQTPRYLVIGTGKKITLECSQTMGHDKMYWYQQDPGMELHLIHYSYGVNSTEKGDLSSESTVSRIRTEHFPLTLESARPSHTSQYLCASSVTGGDSPLHFGNGTRLTVT.

The J gene is TRBJ2-5, the V gene TRBV19, with 7 bases lining up with TRBD1. CDR1 is LNHDA, CDR2 SQIVND, per germline (reference sequence). V lost 4 bases and J lost 5; bases outside the gene matches: 7. This CDR3 contains 14 residues. CDR3 sequence: CASSTTTGLETQYF. Here the CDR3 DNA reads TGTGCCAGTAGTACAACGACAGGGTTGGAGACCCAGTACTTC.

This clonotype was seen a few times. The V gene is TRBV5-8, the J gene TRBJ2-4, with 8 bases identical to TRBD1. Germline CDR1 and CDR2: SGHTS and YDEGEE. This CDR3 has 16 amino acids. V trimming: 7 bases; J trimming: 0 bases; junction bases outside the gene matches: 9. CDR3 nucleotide sequence: TGTGCCAGCGGGGTCCGGGACAGGCTAGCCAAAAACATTCAGTACTTC. Its translation is CASGVRDRLAKNIQYF. Supplemented by reference TRBV5-8 and TRBJ2-4, the full variable domain reads EAGVTQSPTHLIKTRGQQATLRCSPISGHTSVYWYQQALGLGLQFLLWYDEGEERNRGNFPPRFSGRQFPNYSSELNVNALELEDSALYLCASGVRDRLAKNIQYFGAGTRLSVL.

This clonotype has more than one count but fewer than ten. J is TRBJ1-1 and V is TRBV3-1, with D possibly being TRBD1 (5 bases). The CDR3 runs to 13 residues. Germline CDR1 LGHDT, CDR2 YNNKEL (reference sequence). The V and J ends lost 3 bases and 6 bases respectively, with 11 bases between them. The CDR3 protein is CASSQGRLSEAFF. The CDR3 bases are TGTGCCAGCAGCCAGGGACGCCTTTCTGAAGCTTTCTTT.

A few counts support this clonotype. This chain links TRBV11-2 with TRBJ2-7, with a possible D match to TRBD1 (5 bases). CDR1 SGHAT and CDR2 FQNNGV come from the germline V gene. V lost 0 bases, J lost 7 bases, and 19 bases lay in between. This CDR3 contains 16 residues. The DNA of the CDR3 is TGTGCCAGCAGCTTAGATACCAGGGCCCAACTGGGGGAGCAGTACGTC. Its translation: CASSLDTRAQLGEQYV.

This clonotype showed up just a few times. The chain links TRBV7-3 to TRBJ1-2; D perhaps matches TRBD1 (6 bases). Deletions cut 5 bases from V and 8 bases from J, with 15 bases between. CDR3 size: 13 residues. Germline V gene lookup returns CDR1 SGHTA and CDR2 FQGTGA. CDR3 sequence (DNA): TGTGCCAGCAGCGCCGACAGGAGAATGGGCTACACCTTC. It codes for CASSADRRMGYTF. Variable domain in full (rest from reference TRBV7-3 and TRBJ1-2): GAGVSQTPSNKVTEKGKYVELRCDPISGHTALYWYRQSLGQGPEFLIYFQGTGAADDSGLPNDRFFAVRPEGSVSTLKIQRTERGDSAVYLCASSADRRMGYTFGSGTRLTVV.

This clonotype was seen only a few times. The chain uses TRBV6-5 and TRBJ1-5, with D uncertain. The V and J ends lost 7 bases and 0 bases respectively, with 16 bases between them. The CDR3 has 16 residues. Germline V lookup: CDR1 MNHEY, CDR2 SVGAGI. The CDR3: CASNSRRRDSNQPQHF. The CDR3 bases are TGTGCCAGCAATTCCCGACGGCGCGATAGCAATCAGCCCCAGCATTTT.

The rearrangement joins TRBV10-3 to TRBJ1-6; D is ambiguous. V dropped 6 bases and J dropped 7 bases, with 10 bases sitting between them. The germline CDR1 and CDR2 sequences are ENHRY and SYGVKD. This CDR3 is built from 13 residues. The CDR3 loop reads CAIRSRVNSPLHF. The CDR3 nucleotides are TGTGCCATCAGATCTAGGGTCAATTCACCCCTCCACTTT.

This clonotype came up a few times. The chain recombines TRBV6-1 with TRBJ2-7, with a weak D call TRBD1 (6 bases). CDR3 length: 13 residues. Trimming took off 6 bases at V and 4 bases at J, with 13 bases between the two ends. Germline CDR1 MNHNS, CDR2 SASEGT. The CDR3, as DNA: TGTGCCAGCAGGCCCAATGGACAGTACGAGCAGTACTTC. This gives the protein CASRPNGQYEQYF.

This clonotype has more than one count but fewer than ten. The chain employs TRBV5-1 and TRBJ2-5; D uncertain. The germline CDR1 and CDR2 sequences are SGHRS and YFSETQ. This CDR3 is built from 13 residues. Trimming took 2 bases from V and 2 from J, leaving 7 bases between them. CDR3: CASSFSPQETQYF. For the CDR3, the DNA is TGCGCCAGCAGCTTCAGTCCGCAAGAGACCCAGTACTTC.

This clonotype was observed a handful of times. The chain links TRBV7-2 to TRBJ2-2, with D maybe TRBD1 (6 bases). CDR3 length equals 15 residues. CDR1 SGHTA and CDR2 FQGNSA come from the germline V gene. Trimming cost V 5 bases and J 8 bases, with 18 bases left between them. The CDR3 sequence is CASSPQGTTPGELFF. The DNA of the CDR3 is TGTGCCAGCAGCCCCCAGGGGACAACCCCGGGGGAGCTGTTTTTT.

This chain connects TRBV20-1 to TRBJ1-2; no clear D. The V gene lost 6 bases and the J gene lost 3 bases, with 5 bases spanning the gap. CDR1 is DFQATT, CDR2 SNEGSKA, per germline (reference sequence). This CDR3 spans 10 amino acids. The chain's CDR3 is CSARYYGYTF. As DNA, the CDR3 is TGCAGTGCCAGATACTATGGCTACACCTTC.

This clonotype occurred a few times. The chain carries TRBV6-1 and TRBJ1-4, with D maybe TRBD1 (6 bases). The CDR3 consists of 14 residues. Germline CDR1 and CDR2: MNHNS and SASEGT. The V end lost 6 bases, the J end lost 3 bases, and 11 bases lay between the germline ends. CDR3 region: CASRSQGANEKLFF. The CDR3 DNA reads TGTGCCAGCAGATCACAGGGAGCTAATGAAAAACTGTTTTTT.

There are many counts of this clonotype. The chain has TRBV6-2 or TRBV6-3 and TRBJ1-1; 7 nucleotides agree with TRBD1. V shed 4 bases, J shed 4 bases, and the junction held 3 bases outside the gene matches. Germline V gene lookup returns CDR1 MNHEY and CDR2 SVGEGT. The CDR3 is made up of 13 amino acids. The CDR3 coding sequence is TGTGCCAGCAGTTTTACAGGGGTCACTGAAGCTTTCTTT. This translates into CASSFTGVTEAFF.

This clonotype was counted many times. This chain links TRBV7-2 with TRBJ2-7; TRBD2 aligns across 7 bases. CDR3 length: 14 residues. The V gene end was trimmed by 1 base and the J gene end by 3 bases; junction bases not matched to a gene: 3. CDR1 SGHTA and CDR2 FQGNSA come from the germline V gene. The CDR3 sequence is CASSLESGVYEQYF. CDR3 in DNA: TGTGCCAGCAGCTTAGAAAGCGGGGTCTACGAGCAGTACTTC. The full variable domain, its missing parts supplied by reference TRBV7-2 and TRBJ2-7, is GAGVSQSPSNKVTEKGKDVELRCDPISGHTALYWYRQSLGQGLEFLIYFQGNSAPDKSGLPSDRFSAERTGGSVSTLTIQRTQQEDSAVYLCASSLESGVYEQYFGPGTRLTVT.

This clonotype was detected many times. This chain links TRBV10-3 with TRBJ2-3; the match to TRBD2 covers 7 bases. J lost 1 base, V lost 9 bases, and 1 base had no gene match. Per the germline V gene, CDR1 is ENHRY and CDR2 is SYGVKD. The CDR3 consists of 12 residues. CDR3 sequence: CAIAGGTDTQYF. CDR3 nucleotides: TGTGCCATTGCGGGGGGCACAGATACGCAGTATTTT.

This clonotype was counted at least ten times. The chain carries TRBV11-2 and TRBJ1-2, with 7 positions matching TRBD1. V lost 5 bases, J lost 2 bases, and 8 bases stayed unmatched. The CDR3 is made up of 15 amino acids. Germline loops: CDR1 SGHAT, CDR2 FQNNGV. CDR3 in amino acids: CASSADYRGNYGYTF. The CDR3 coding sequence is TGTGCCAGCAGCGCAGATTACAGGGGAAACTATGGCTACACCTTC.

V and J are TRBV7-7 and TRBJ2-5, with D possibly matching TRBD2 (5 bases). V lost 6 bases to trimming and J lost 5 bases, with 22 bases between them. The CDR3 has 16 residues. Germline lookup yields CDR1 SSHAT and CDR2 FNYEAQ (reference sequence). CDR3 residues: CASSSLAGEGGETQYF. DNA of the CDR3: TGTGCCAGCAGTAGCTTAGCCGGGGAAGGTGGTGAGACCCAGTACTTC.

This clonotype was picked up many times. The genes are TRBV12-3 or TRBV12-4 and TRBJ2-3; 7 bases map to TRBD1. After removal of 4 bases from V and 9 bases from J, the junction contained 7 bases not matched to a gene. The CDR3 has 13 residues. Written as DNA, the CDR3 is TGTGCCAGCAGTTCGCCGGGACAGAAGACGCAGTATTTT. Its translation: CASSSPGQKTQYF.

There are many counts of this clonotype. The V call is TRBV6-1, the J call TRBJ1-5, with 9 bases aligning to TRBD1. Germline CDR1 and CDR2: MNHNS and SASEGT. CDR3 length equals 15 residues. Trimming took 6 bases from V and 6 from J; bases not matched to a gene: 9. The chain's CDR3 is CASRDRGGGFQPQHF. CDR3 nucleotide sequence: TGTGCCAGCAGGGACAGGGGCGGGGGGTTTCAGCCCCAGCATTTT.

This clonotype has only a few counts. The genes are TRBV5-1 and TRBJ2-5; a weak D match, TRBD2 (5 bases). The length of the CDR3 is 13 residues. Trimming stripped 2 bases from V and 4 bases from J, with 9 bases between. The germline V gene encodes CDR1 SGHRS and CDR2 YFSETQ. DNA of the CDR3: TGCGCCAGCAGCTTCATGGGAGCAGAGACCCAGTACTTC. Its protein is CASSFMGAETQYF.